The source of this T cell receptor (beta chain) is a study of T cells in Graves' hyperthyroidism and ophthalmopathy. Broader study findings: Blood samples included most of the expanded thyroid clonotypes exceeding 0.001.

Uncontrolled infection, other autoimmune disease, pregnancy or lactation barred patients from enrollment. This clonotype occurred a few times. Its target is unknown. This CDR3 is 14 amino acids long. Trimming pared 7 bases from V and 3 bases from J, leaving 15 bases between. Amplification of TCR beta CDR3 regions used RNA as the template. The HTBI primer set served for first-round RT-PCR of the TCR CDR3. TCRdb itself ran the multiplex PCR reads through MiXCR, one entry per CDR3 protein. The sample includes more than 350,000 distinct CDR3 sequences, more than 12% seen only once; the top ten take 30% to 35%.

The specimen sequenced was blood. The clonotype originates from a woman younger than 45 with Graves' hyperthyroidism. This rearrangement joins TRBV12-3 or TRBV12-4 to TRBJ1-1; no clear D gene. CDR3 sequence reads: CASNLLSGYTEAFF. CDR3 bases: TGTGCCAGCAACCTCCTCTCGGGGTACACTGAAGCTTTCTTT.